The text below deals with one T cell receptor beta chain. The antigen remains unidentified. These data come from a study of radiotherapy plus CTLA-4 blockade in lung cancer. There are 13 residues in the CDR3. V shed 3 bases and J shed 1 base, with 3 bases lying between them. Germline V lookup: CDR1 SEHNR, CDR2 FQNEAQ (reference sequence). Overall study findings and caveats: Subsequent to radiotherapy plus ipilimumab, tumor-derived TCR clones underwent expansion in blood.

TCRdb keeps only in-frame clones here, not all; method: immunoSEQ multiplex PCR. This table has around 110,000 clones, 75% to 90% appearing once. V is TRBV7-9 and J is TRBJ2-2; D gene ambiguous. The source of this sequence is a human donor with non-small cell lung cancer that progressed on radiotherapy plus ipilimumab. Sequences were derived from peripheral blood, sampled from a patient treated with radiotherapy plus ipilimumab. CDR3 region: CASSFENTGELFF. In DNA form, the CDR3 reads TGTGCCAGCAGCTTTGAGAACACCGGGGAGCTGTTTTTT. Supplemented by reference TRBV7-9 and TRBJ2-2, the full variable domain reads DTGVSQNPRHKITKRGQNVTFRCDPISEHNRLYWYRQTLGQGPEFLTYFQNEAQLEKSRLLSDRFSAERPKGSFSTLEIQRTEQGDSAMYLCASSFENTGELFFGEGSRLTVL.